These T cell receptor beta chains were read from a single sample in a study of blood T cell repertoires in COVID-19. Generated by immunoSEQ multiplex PCR, the TCRdb table keeps only in-frame clones and is missing some. The sample holds about 150,000 clones; roughly 82% are singletons and the top ten take roughly 2.3%. Sequenced input: peripheral blood. The source of these receptors is a man aged 70 or older with acute or convalescent COVID-19. CDR3s include the opening cysteine and the closing phenylalanine or tryptophan. The D gene is left open where the match is weak. Size is stated for part of the rows, as once, few or many counts, or as a class when the clone is expanded.

>-|TRBD2|TRBJ2-1|TRBV10-1
CASSETSGRPYNEQFF
TGCGCCAGCAGCGAGACTAGCGGGAGACCCTACAATGAGCAGTTCTTC
>-|TRBD1|TRBJ2-2|TRBV2
CASSRGLNTGELFF
TGTGCCAGCAGCAGGGGGTTGAACACCGGGGAGCTGTTTTTT
>-|-|TRBJ2-1|TRBV5-4
CASSLTPGLVYNEQFF
TGTGCCAGCAGCCTAACCCCGGGACTCGTATACAATGAGCAGTTCTTC
>-|-|TRBJ1-5|TRBV5-6
CASSLAMDTGNQPQHF
TGTGCCAGCAGCTTGGCCATGGACACGGGCAATCAGCCCCAGCATTTT
>once|TRBD1|TRBJ2-7|TRBV20-1
CSAAGTVFIPF
TGCAGTGCTGCCGGGACAGTGTTTATTCCGTTC
>-|TRBD2|TRBJ2-2|TRBV18
CASSLLPGTSGPEGELFF
TGTGCCAGCTCACTCCTACCCGGGACTAGCGGTCCAGAGGGGGAGCTGTTTTTT
>-|-|TRBJ1-6|TRBV6-1
CASSEDRDSPLHF
TGTGCCAGCAGTGAAGACCGAGATTCACCCCTCCACTTT
>-|-|TRBJ2-2|TRBV7-3
CASSPAGRDTGELFF
TGTGCCAGCAGCCCGGCGGGGCGGGACACCGGGGAGCTGTTTTTT
>-|-|TRBJ1-5|TRBV19
CASSPIGANQPQHF
TGTGCCAGTAGTCCCATAGGGGCCAATCAGCCCCAGCATTTT
>-|-|TRBJ2-1|TRBV6-5
CASSLSSSYNEQFF
TGTGCCAGCAGTTTGAGTAGCTCCTACAATGAGCAGTTCTTC
>-|-|TRBJ1-2|TRBV9
CASSVAMSDYGYTF
TGTGCCAGCAGCGTAGCTATGTCCGACTATGGCTACACCTTC
>-|-|TRBJ1-2|TRBV27
CASSSGRAYGYTF
TGTGCCAGCAGTTCGGGCAGGGCCTATGGCTACACCTTC
>few|TRBD1|TRBJ1-3|TRBV5-4
CASSFGQGSGNTIYF
TGTGCCAGCAGCTTTGGACAGGGGTCTGGAAACACCATATATTTT
>-|-|TRBJ1-1|TRBV7-9
CASSHGQNTEAFF
TGTGCCAGCAGCCATGGACAGAACACTGAAGCTTTCTTT
>-|TRBD2|TRBJ2-5|TRBV10-1
CASTGASGGEETQYF
TGCGCCAGCACCGGGGCTAGCGGGGGGGAAGAGACCCAGTACTTC
>-|TRBD2|TRBJ2-1|TRBV7-9
CASSYRRGLAGVQHEQFF
TGTGCCAGCAGCTACCGTCGCGGACTAGCGGGGGTTCAACATGAGCAGTTCTTC
>-|TRBD1|TRBJ1-2|TRBV19
CASSPVGGGEGYGYTF
TGTGCCAGTAGTCCCGTCGGAGGGGGCGAGGGCTATGGCTACACCTTC
>-|-|TRBJ1-1|TRBV10-3
CAISETIQGNTEAFF
TGTGCCATCAGTGAGACCATACAGGGGAACACTGAAGCTTTCTTT
>-|TRBD1|TRBJ1-2|TRBV24-1
CATYAFGGTGQGYTF
TGTGCCACCTATGCGTTTGGGGGGACAGGGCAGGGCTACACCTTC
>-|TRBD2|TRBJ2-3|TRBV7-6
CASSPSGGGLTDTQYF
TGTGCCAGCAGCCCTAGCGGGGGGGGACTCACAGATACGCAGTATTTT
>few|TRBD1|TRBJ1-6|TRBV14
CASSQEQGVGNSPLHF
TGTGCCAGCAGCCAGGAACAGGGGGTGGGAAATTCACCCCTCCACTTT
>once|-|TRBJ1-1|TRBV10-3
CAIRWTENTEAFF
TGTGCCATCAGATGGACAGAGAACACTGAAGCTTTCTTT
>-|TRBD1|TRBJ1-2|TRBV2
CASSGQGNYGYTF
TGTGCCAGCAGTGGACAGGGAAACTATGGCTACACCTTC
>-|-|TRBJ2-5|TRBV30
CATQGQETQYF
TGTGCCACCCAGGGCCAAGAGACCCAGTACTTC
>-|-|TRBJ1-5|TRBV18
CASSPAVAKDQPQHF
TGTGCCAGCTCACCAGCGGTAGCAAAGGATCAGCCCCAGCATTTT
>once|-|TRBJ1-2|TRBV12-3/TRBV12-4
CASRPTGYYGYTF
TGTGCCAGCAGACCAACAGGGTACTATGGCTACACCTTC
>-|TRBD1|TRBJ2-5|TRBV2
CASGPGTGRETQYF
TGTGCCAGCGGACCCGGGACAGGGAGGGAGACCCAGTACTTC
>-|TRBD1|TRBJ1-2|TRBV6-5
CASRKGQGAYGYTF
TGTGCCAGCAGGAAAGGACAGGGGGCTTATGGCTACACCTTC
>-|TRBD2|TRBJ2-7|TRBV4-2
CASSPGLAGGGDEQYF
TGTGCCAGCAGCCCCGGACTAGCGGGGGGCGGGGACGAGCAGTACTTC
>-|-|TRBJ1-4|TRBV28
CATQTGGWEKLFF
TGTGCCACACAGACAGGCGGTTGGGAAAAACTGTTTTTT
>-|-|TRBJ1-5|TRBV2
CASSVSGLGNQPQHF
TGTGCCAGCAGTGTGTCGGGGTTAGGCAATCAGCCCCAGCATTTT
>-|TRBD2|TRBJ2-2|TRBV7-8
CASRGTSGRADTGELFF
TGTGCCAGCAGGGGGACTAGCGGGAGAGCGGACACCGGGGAGCTGTTTTTT
>-|TRBD1|TRBJ2-2|TRBV18
CASSPRDRAVANTGELFF
TGTGCCAGCTCTCCCCGGGACAGGGCCGTTGCGAACACCGGGGAGCTGTTTTTT
>-|TRBD1|TRBJ2-7|TRBV6-5
CASSYSGQGQYEQYF
TGTGCCAGCAGTTACTCGGGACAGGGGCAGTACGAGCAGTACTTC
>-|TRBD1|TRBJ2-7|TRBV7-2
CASSLIVGQAHKQYF
TGTGCCAGCAGCTTAATCGTCGGACAGGCGCACAAGCAGTACTTC
>-|TRBD2|TRBJ2-3|TRBV7-6
CASRPEMASGITDTQYF
TGTGCCAGCAGACCAGAGATGGCTAGCGGGATTACAGATACGCAGTATTTT
>-|TRBD2|TRBJ2-1|TRBV7-3
CASSPRGSGGWSSYNEQFF
TGTGCCAGCAGCCCCCGGGGTAGCGGGGGTTGGAGCTCCTACAATGAGCAGTTCTTC
>-|TRBD2|TRBJ2-1|TRBV5-4
CASSLDGRGYNEQFF
TGTGCCAGCAGCTTGGACGGGAGGGGGTACAATGAGCAGTTCTTC
>few|-|TRBJ2-6|TRBV5-1
CASSLEVQGSGANVLTF
TGCGCCAGCAGCTTGGAGGTGCAGGGGTCAGGGGCCAACGTCCTGACTTTC
>-|TRBD2|TRBJ2-1|TRBV5-1
CASSPSGASYNEQFF
TGCGCCAGCAGCCCAAGCGGGGCCTCCTACAATGAGCAGTTCTTC
>-|TRBD1|TRBJ2-3|TRBV15
CATSRAGTGGEDTQYF
TGTGCCACCAGCAGAGCCGGGACAGGGGGTGAAGATACGCAGTATTTT
>-|-|TRBJ2-5|TRBV24-1
CATGRSGETQYF
TGTGCCACCGGCAGGTCGGGGGAGACCCAGTACTTC
>-|-|TRBJ1-5|TRBV12-3/TRBV12-4
CASSPAGRPQHF
TGTGCCAGCAGCCCAGCGGGAAGGCCCCAGCATTTT
>-|-|TRBJ2-2|TRBV21-1
CASSERCMSAPNTGELFF
TGTGCCAGCAGCGAACGTTGTATGTCAGCGCCGAACACCGGGGAGCTGTTTTTT
>-|-|TRBJ2-7|TRBV2
CASSKNRQHRTYEQYF
TGTGCCAGCAGTAAGAATAGACAGCACAGAACCTACGAGCAGTACTTC
>-|TRBD1|TRBJ2-7|TRBV6-2/TRBV6-3
CASSYGQGRGYEQYF
TGTGCCAGCAGTTACGGACAGGGCAGGGGGTACGAGCAGTACTTC
>-|-|TRBJ2-1|TRBV3-1/TRBV3-2
CASSQAPRGNEQFF
TGTGCCAGCAGCCAAGCCCCTAGGGGGAATGAGCAGTTCTTC
>-|TRBD1|TRBJ1-4|TRBV2
CASTDRGSEKLFF
TGTGCCAGCACCGACAGGGGGAGCGAAAAACTGTTTTTT